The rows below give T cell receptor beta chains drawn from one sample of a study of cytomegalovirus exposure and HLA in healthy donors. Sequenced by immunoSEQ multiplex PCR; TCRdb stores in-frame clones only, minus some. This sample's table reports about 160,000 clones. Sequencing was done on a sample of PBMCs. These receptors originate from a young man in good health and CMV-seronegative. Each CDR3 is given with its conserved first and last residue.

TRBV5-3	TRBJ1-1	CARSPGIPIDRVNSEAFF
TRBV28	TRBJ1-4	CASRRGWGATNEKLFF
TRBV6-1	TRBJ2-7	CASTPTLWREQYF
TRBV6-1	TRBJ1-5	CASTLLVENQPQHF
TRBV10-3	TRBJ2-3	CATSGWITSTDTQYF
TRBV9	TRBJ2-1	CASRGLSSYNEQFF
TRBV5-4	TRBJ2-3	CASSLAGGTDTQYF
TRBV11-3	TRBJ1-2	CASSFDREGYTF
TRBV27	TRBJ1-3	CASSANLVGNTIYF
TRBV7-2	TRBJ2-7	CASTRPGQGYEQYF
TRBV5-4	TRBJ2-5	CASSPGTGPQETQYF
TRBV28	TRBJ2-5	CASRIQGRETQYF
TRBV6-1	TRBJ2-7	CASTRLAGAYEQYF
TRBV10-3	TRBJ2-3	CAISEFGGGPDTQYF
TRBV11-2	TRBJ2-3	CASSLGAGRWGSTDTQYF
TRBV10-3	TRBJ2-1	CAITSALGQGNEQFF
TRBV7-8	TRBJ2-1	CASSIVQGSYNEQFF
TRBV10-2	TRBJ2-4	CASQVTSGSQVAKNIQYF
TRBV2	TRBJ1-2	CASTPGVGNYGYTF
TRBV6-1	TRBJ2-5	CASSGVQETQYF
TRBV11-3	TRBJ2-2	CASSVGTGYTGELFF
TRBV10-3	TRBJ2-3	CAISDRAGGADTQYF
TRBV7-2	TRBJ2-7	CASSFSGNSYEQYF
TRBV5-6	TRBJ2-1	CASRRRDRGLYEQFF
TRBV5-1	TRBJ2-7	CASGGTGDYDEQYF
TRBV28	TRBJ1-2	CASTRTGRGYTF
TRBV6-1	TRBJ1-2	CASSEWPYGYTF
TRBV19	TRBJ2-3	CASSPWDSLDTQYF
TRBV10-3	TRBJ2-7	CAISPGQGHSYEQYF
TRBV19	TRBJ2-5	CASSTSGQFAETQYF
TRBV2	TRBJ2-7	CASSGGQGGVEQYF
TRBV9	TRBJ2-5	CASSRDGVAARETQYF
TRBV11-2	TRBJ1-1	CASSLASGGSFGTEAFF
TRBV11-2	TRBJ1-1	CASSLRRLGTEAFF
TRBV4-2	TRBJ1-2	CASSQILGQGSGYTF
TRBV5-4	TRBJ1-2	CASSNRGERDYGYTF
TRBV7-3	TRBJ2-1	CASSSIKANEQFF
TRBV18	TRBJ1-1	CASSYGGTEAFF
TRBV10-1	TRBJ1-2	CASSAAANYGYTF
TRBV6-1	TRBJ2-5	CASSGREAPEFWTQYF
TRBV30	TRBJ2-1	CAWEIGSYNEQFF
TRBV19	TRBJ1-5	CASSTTGGGQPQHF
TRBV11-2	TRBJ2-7	CASSLALAGLYEQYF
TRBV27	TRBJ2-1	CASRPSGRANEQFF
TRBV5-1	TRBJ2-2	CASSRSGEVVGELFF
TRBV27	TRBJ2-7	CASSLFYYEQYF